This entry features one TCR beta chain sequence. What it binds is not known. The CDR3 totals 18 residues. CDR1 and CDR2 (germline): ENHRY, SYGVKD. V trimming: 2 bases; J trimming: 2 bases; junction bases outside the gene matches: 11. Sequencing was performed with immunoSEQ multiplex PCR; in TCRdb, only in-frame clones are kept and a portion is missing. The sample yields 110,000 or so clones, around 89% seen once. The data belong to a study of T cell responses to AZD1222 COVID-19 vaccine. Findings and limits, study-wide: Spike-specific TCR breadth and depth were elevated following two AZD1222 doses. Only a handful of AZD1222 recipients, several in all, had baseline seropositivity.

The chain links TRBV10-3 to TRBJ2-4, with 8 bases fitting TRBD1. This specimen consisted of peripheral blood, obtained 28 days after the second AZD1222 dose. This clonotype was obtained from an adult who received the AZD1222 COVID-19 vaccine. The CDR3, as DNA: TGTGCCATCAGTGAGCCGTTGGGAGGACAGGGTTCCAAAAACATTCAGTACTTC. Amino acid sequence: CAISEPLGGQGSKNIQYF.